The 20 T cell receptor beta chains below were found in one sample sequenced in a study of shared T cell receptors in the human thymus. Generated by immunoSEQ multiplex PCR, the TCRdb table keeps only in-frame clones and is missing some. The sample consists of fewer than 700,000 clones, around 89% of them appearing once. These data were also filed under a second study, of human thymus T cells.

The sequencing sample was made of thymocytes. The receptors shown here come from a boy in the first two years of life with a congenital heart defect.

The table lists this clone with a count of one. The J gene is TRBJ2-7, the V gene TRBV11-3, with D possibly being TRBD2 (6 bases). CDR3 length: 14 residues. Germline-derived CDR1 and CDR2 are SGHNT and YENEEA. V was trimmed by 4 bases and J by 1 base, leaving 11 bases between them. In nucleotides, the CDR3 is TGTGCCAGCAGCTCCGCTGGAGGGTCCTACGAGCAGTACTTC. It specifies CASSSAGGSYEQYF.

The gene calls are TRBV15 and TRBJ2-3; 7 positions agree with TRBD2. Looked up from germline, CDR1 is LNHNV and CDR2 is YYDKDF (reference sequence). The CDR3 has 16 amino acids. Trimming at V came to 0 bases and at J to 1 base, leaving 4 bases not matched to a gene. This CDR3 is CATSRDGGGRTDTQYF. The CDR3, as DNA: TGTGCCACCAGCAGAGATGGGGGAGGGCGCACAGATACGCAGTATTTT.

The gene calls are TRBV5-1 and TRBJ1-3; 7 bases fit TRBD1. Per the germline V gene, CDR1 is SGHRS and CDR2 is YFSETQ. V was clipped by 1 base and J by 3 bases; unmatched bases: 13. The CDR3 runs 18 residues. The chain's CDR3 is CASSLPPPDRDFGNTIYF. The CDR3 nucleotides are TGCGCCAGCAGCTTGCCTCCACCCGACAGGGACTTTGGAAACACCATATATTTT. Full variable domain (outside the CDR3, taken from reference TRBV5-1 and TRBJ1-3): KAGVTQTPRYLIKTRGQQVTLSCSPISGHRSVSWYQQTPGQGLQFLFEYFSETQRNKGNFPGRFSGRQFSNSRSEMNVSTLELGDSALYLCASSLPPPDRDFGNTIYFGEGSWLTVV.

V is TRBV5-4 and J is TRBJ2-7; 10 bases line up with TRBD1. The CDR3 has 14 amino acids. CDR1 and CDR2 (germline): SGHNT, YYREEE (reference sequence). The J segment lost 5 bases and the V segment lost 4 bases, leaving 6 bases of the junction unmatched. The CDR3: CASSRGQGRNEQYF. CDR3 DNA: TGTGCCAGCAGCAGGGGACAGGGGAGGAACGAGCAGTACTTC.

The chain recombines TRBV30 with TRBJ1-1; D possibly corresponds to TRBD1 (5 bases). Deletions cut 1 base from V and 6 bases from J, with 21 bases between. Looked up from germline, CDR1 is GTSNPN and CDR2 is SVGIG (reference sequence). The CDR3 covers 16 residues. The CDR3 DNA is TGTGCCTGGAGTGCCAACAACGACAGCCGACGATCTGAAGCTTTCTTT. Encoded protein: CAWSANNDSRRSEAFF.

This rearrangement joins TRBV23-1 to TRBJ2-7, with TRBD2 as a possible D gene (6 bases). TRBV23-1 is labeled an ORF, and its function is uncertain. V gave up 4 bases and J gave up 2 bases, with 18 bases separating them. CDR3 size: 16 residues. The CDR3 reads CASSPAGRGCTYEQYF. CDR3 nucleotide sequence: TGCGCCAGCAGTCCCGCGGGAAGGGGCTGTACCTACGAGCAGTACTTC.

The CDR3 loop is CASRPEDRGDYEQYF. The CDR3 coding sequence is TGTGCAAGTCGCCCCGAGGACAGGGGGGACTACGAGCAGTACTTC. The rearrangement uses TRBV12-2 and TRBJ2-7; TRBD1 is the table's D call, not checked against the DNA. TRBV12-2 is classified as a pseudogene. The CDR3 has 15 residues.

The CDR3 spells CASSFRGQETQYF. In DNA, the CDR3 is TGTGCCAGCAGCTTTCGGGGGCAAGAGACCCAGTACTTC. The chain carries TRBV7-2 and TRBJ2-5; a weak D match, TRBD2 (6 bases). Germline assignment: CDR1 SGHTA and CDR2 FQGNSA. V was shortened by 3 bases and J by 2 bases, with 7 bases between the two germline ends. The CDR3 contains 13 residues.

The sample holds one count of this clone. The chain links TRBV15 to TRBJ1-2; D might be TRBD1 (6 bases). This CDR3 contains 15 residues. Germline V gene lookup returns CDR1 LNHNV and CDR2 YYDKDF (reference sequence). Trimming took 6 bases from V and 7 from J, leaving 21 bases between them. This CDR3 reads CATRPLYGGLCGYTF. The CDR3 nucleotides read TGTGCCACCAGACCTCTATACGGGGGGCTCTGTGGCTACACCTTC.

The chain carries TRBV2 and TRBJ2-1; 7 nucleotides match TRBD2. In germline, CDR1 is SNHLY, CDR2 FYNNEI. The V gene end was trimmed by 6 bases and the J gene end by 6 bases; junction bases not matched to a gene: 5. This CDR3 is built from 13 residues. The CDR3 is CASSAWTSNEQFF. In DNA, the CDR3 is TGTGCCAGCAGCGCCTGGACTAGCAATGAGCAGTTCTTC.

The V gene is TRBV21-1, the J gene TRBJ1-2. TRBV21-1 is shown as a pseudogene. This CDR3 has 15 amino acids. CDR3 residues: CASSKLARTRSGYTF. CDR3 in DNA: TGTGCCAGCAGCAAATTGGCCCGAACCCGTAGCGGCTACACCTTC.

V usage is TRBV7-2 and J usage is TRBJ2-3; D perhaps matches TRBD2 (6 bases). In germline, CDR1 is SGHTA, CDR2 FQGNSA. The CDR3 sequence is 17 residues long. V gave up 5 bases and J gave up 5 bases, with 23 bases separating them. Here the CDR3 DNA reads TGTGCCAGCAGCCGACCGGGCGGGAACGCACCTGGAGATACGCAGTATTTT. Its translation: CASSRPGGNAPGDTQYF.

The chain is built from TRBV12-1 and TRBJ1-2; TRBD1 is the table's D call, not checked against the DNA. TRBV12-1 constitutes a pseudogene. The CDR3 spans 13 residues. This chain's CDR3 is CASSSEGTGGYTF. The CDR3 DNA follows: TGTGCCAGCAGCTCCGAAGGGACAGGCGGCTACACCTTC.

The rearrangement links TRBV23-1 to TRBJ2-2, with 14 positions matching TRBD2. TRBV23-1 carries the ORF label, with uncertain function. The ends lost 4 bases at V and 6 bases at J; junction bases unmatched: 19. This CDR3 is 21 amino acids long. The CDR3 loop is CASSPQGLAGGPMLPSGELFF. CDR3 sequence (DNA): TGCGCCAGCAGTCCCCAAGGACTAGCGGGAGGACCGATGTTGCCTTCCGGGGAGCTGTTTTTT.

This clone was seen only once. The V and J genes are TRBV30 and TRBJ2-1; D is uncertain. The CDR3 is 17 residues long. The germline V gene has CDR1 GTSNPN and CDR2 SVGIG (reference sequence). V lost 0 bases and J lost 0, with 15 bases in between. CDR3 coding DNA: TGTGCCTGGAGTGTAAGGAAGCGAGGAAGCTCCTACAATGAGCAGTTCTTC. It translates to CAWSVRKRGSSYNEQFF.

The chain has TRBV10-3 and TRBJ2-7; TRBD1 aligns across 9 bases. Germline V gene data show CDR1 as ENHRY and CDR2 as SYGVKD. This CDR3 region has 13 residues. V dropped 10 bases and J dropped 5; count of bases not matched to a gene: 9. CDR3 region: CATTGTGPNEQYF. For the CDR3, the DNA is TGTGCCACCACCGGGACAGGGCCCAACGAGCAGTACTTC.

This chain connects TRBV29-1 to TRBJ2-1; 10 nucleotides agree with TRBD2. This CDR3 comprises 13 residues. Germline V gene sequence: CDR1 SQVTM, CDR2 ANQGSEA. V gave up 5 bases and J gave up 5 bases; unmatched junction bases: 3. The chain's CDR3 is CSVRTSGNNEQFF. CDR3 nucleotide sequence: TGCAGCGTTAGGACTAGCGGTAACAATGAGCAGTTCTTC.

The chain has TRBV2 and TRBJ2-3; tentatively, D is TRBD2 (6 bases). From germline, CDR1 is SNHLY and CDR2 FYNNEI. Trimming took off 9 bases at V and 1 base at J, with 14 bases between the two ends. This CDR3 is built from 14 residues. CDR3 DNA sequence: TGTGCCAGTAGTACGGGGGAGGGCACAGATACGCAGTATTTT. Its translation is CASSTGEGTDTQYF. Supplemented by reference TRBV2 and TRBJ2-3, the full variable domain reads EPEVTQTPSHQVTQMGQEVILRCVPISNHLYFYWYRQILGQKVEFLVSFYNNEISEKSEIFDDQFSVERPDGSNFTLKIRSTKLEDSAMYFCASSTGEGTDTQYFGPGTRLTVL.

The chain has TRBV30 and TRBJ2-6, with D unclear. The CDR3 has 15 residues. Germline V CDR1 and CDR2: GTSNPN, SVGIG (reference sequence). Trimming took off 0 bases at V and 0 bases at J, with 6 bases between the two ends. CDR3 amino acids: CAWSVSSSGANVLTF. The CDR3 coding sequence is TGTGCCTGGAGTGTTTCTTCCTCTGGGGCCAACGTCCTGACTTTC.

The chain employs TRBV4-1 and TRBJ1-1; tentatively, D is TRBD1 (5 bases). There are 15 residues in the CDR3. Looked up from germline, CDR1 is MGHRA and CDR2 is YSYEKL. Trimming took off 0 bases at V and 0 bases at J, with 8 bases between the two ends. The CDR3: CASSQEIGVNTEAFF. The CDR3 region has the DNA TGCGCCAGCAGCCAAGAAATAGGGGTGAACACTGAAGCTTTCTTT.